Listed below are T cell receptor beta chains from one sample, sequenced in a study of cytomegalovirus exposure and HLA in healthy donors. TCRdb's table, derived via immunoSEQ multiplex PCR, lists solely in-frame clones and lacks some. The profile covers approximately 50,000 clones, with 65% to 90% appearing a single time and around 4.1% taken by the ten largest. Sample: PBMCs. The receptors stem from a man aged 30 to 45 in good health and CMV-seronegative. CDR3s include the opening cysteine and the closing phenylalanine or tryptophan. Fields, in order: D gene, clone size, J gene, V gene, CDR3 protein, CDR3 DNA. The D gene is left open where the match is weak. Not every row has a clone size; where given, it reads once, few, many or a size class.

D gene: .; clone size: .; J gene: TRBJ2-5; V gene: TRBV14; CDR3 protein: CASSQTRRGETQYF; CDR3 DNA: TGTGCCAGCAGCCAGACCAGAAGGGGAGAGACCCAGTACTTC
D gene: .; clone size: few; J gene: TRBJ1-4; V gene: TRBV4-2; CDR3 protein: CASSRRQIANEKLFF; CDR3 DNA: TGTGCCAGCAGCCGCCGACAGATAGCTAATGAAAAACTGTTTTTT
D gene: .; clone size: .; J gene: TRBJ1-1; V gene: TRBV5-1; CDR3 protein: CASSPLGASEAFF; CDR3 DNA: TGCGCCAGCAGCCCCCTGGGGGCATCTGAAGCTTTCTTT
D gene: TRBD1; clone size: .; J gene: TRBJ1-5; V gene: TRBV7-2; CDR3 protein: CASSSAGTGGQPQHF; CDR3 DNA: TGTGCCAGCAGCTCCGCGGGGACAGGGGGGCAGCCCCAGCATTTT
D gene: .; clone size: .; J gene: TRBJ1-3; V gene: TRBV9; CDR3 protein: CASSATGTSGNTIYF; CDR3 DNA: TGTGCCAGCAGCGCCACAGGGACCTCTGGAAACACCATATATTTT
D gene: .; clone size: .; J gene: TRBJ2-1; V gene: TRBV5-1; CDR3 protein: CASSPQQFF; CDR3 DNA: TGCGCCAGCAGCCCCCAACAGTTCTTC
D gene: .; clone size: .; J gene: TRBJ1-6; V gene: TRBV5-1; CDR3 protein: CASSSGTYSSPLHF; CDR3 DNA: TGCGCCAGCAGCTCCGGGACTTACAGTTCACCCCTCCACTTT
D gene: .; clone size: .; J gene: TRBJ1-1; V gene: TRBV18; CDR3 protein: CAGASLMNTEAFF; CDR3 DNA: TGTGCCGGAGCTTCTTTAATGAACACTGAAGCTTTCTTT
D gene: .; clone size: .; J gene: TRBJ2-1; V gene: TRBV10-1; CDR3 protein: CASSDQLADNEQFF; CDR3 DNA: TGCGCCAGCAGTGATCAACTAGCTGACAATGAGCAGTTCTTC
D gene: TRBD2; clone size: .; J gene: TRBJ2-2; V gene: TRBV14; CDR3 protein: CASSPGLAGVLAGELFF; CDR3 DNA: TGTGCCAGCAGCCCAGGACTAGCGGGGGTACTTGCCGGGGAGCTGTTTTTT
D gene: .; clone size: .; J gene: TRBJ1-6; V gene: TRBV4-1; CDR3 protein: CASSQLAAADSPLHF; CDR3 DNA: TGCGCCAGCAGCCAATTGGCGGCGGCTGATTCACCCCTCCACTTT
D gene: TRBD2; clone size: .; J gene: TRBJ2-5; V gene: TRBV11-2; CDR3 protein: CASSLASGTKETQYF; CDR3 DNA: TGTGCCAGCAGCTTAGCGTCCGGGACTAAAGAGACCCAGTACTTC
D gene: TRBD1; clone size: .; J gene: TRBJ2-6; V gene: TRBV9; CDR3 protein: CASSVGVDRFGGANVLTF; CDR3 DNA: TGTGCCAGCAGCGTAGGAGTGGACAGGTTCGGAGGGGCCAACGTCCTGACTTTC
D gene: .; clone size: once; J gene: TRBJ2-4; V gene: TRBV2; CDR3 protein: CASGPSGGAKNIQYF; CDR3 DNA: TGTGCCAGCGGCCCCAGTGGGGGGGCCAAAAACATTCAGTACTTC
D gene: TRBD2; clone size: .; J gene: TRBJ2-1; V gene: TRBV2; CDR3 protein: CASSPSGRVHNEQFF; CDR3 DNA: TGTGCCAGCAGCCCCAGCGGGAGGGTCCACAATGAGCAGTTCTTC
D gene: TRBD1; clone size: .; J gene: TRBJ1-1; V gene: TRBV30; CDR3 protein: CAWSRGRDTEAFF; CDR3 DNA: TGTGCCTGGAGTAGGGGGCGCGACACTGAAGCTTTCTTT
D gene: TRBD1; clone size: .; J gene: TRBJ1-5; V gene: TRBV6-1; CDR3 protein: CASRDRANQPQHF; CDR3 DNA: TGTGCCAGCAGGGACAGGGCAAATCAGCCCCAGCATTTT
D gene: TRBD2; clone size: .; J gene: TRBJ2-7; V gene: TRBV27; CDR3 protein: CASSLSPTHSGGYEQYF; CDR3 DNA: TGTGCCAGCAGTTTATCGCCAACCCATAGCGGGGGCTACGAGCAGTACTTC
D gene: TRBD2; clone size: .; J gene: TRBJ2-7; V gene: TRBV7-9; CDR3 protein: CASSLAGGYEQYF; CDR3 DNA: TGTGCCAGCAGCTTAGCGGGAGGGTACGAGCAGTACTTC
D gene: .; clone size: .; J gene: TRBJ1-2; V gene: TRBV5-1; CDR3 protein: CASSLEARANYGYTF; CDR3 DNA: TGCGCCAGCAGCTTGGAGGCCAGGGCTAACTATGGCTACACCTTC
D gene: TRBD1; clone size: .; J gene: TRBJ1-6; V gene: TRBV5-6; CDR3 protein: CASSFNRGQVNSPLHF; CDR3 DNA: TGTGCCAGCAGCTTCAACAGGGGGCAGGTTAATTCACCCCTCCACTTT
D gene: .; clone size: .; J gene: TRBJ2-7; V gene: TRBV6-5; CDR3 protein: CASSYGQGGYEQYF; CDR3 DNA: TGTGCCAGCAGTTACGGACAGGGAGGGTACGAGCAGTACTTC
D gene: .; clone size: .; J gene: TRBJ2-7; V gene: TRBV7-2; CDR3 protein: CASSISLGGTREQYF; CDR3 DNA: TGTGCCAGCAGCATCAGCTTAGGGGGAACTCGCGAGCAGTACTTC
D gene: TRBD1; clone size: .; J gene: TRBJ1-5; V gene: TRBV4-2; CDR3 protein: CASSREDGTGGLPQHF; CDR3 DNA: TGTGCCAGCAGCCGGGAAGACGGGACAGGGGGCTTGCCCCAGCATTTT
D gene: TRBD2; clone size: .; J gene: TRBJ2-7; V gene: TRBV10-3; CDR3 protein: CAISGAQRLAGGRDEQYF; CDR3 DNA: TGTGCCATCAGTGGGGCACAACGGCTAGCGGGGGGCCGCGACGAGCAGTACTTC
D gene: .; clone size: once; J gene: TRBJ2-1; V gene: TRBV5-1; CDR3 protein: CASSFESEQFF; CDR3 DNA: TGCGCCAGCAGCTTCGAGAGTGAGCAGTTCTTC
D gene: .; clone size: .; J gene: TRBJ2-1; V gene: TRBV19; CDR3 protein: CASSIGGRIEQFF; CDR3 DNA: TGTGCCAGTAGTATAGGGGGGCGAATTGAGCAGTTCTTC